This T cell receptor (beta chain) is from a study of T-cell reconstitution after alpha-beta-depleted transplantation in children. Findings and limits, study-wide: There were some patients whose high TCRbeta diversity at day 60 came from surviving recipient T cells and thymic progenitors. Reported findings indicate that, about two months after transplant, alpha-beta T cells came from several hundred expanded clones, which were derived from non-depleted graft cells. Among T cells one year after transplant, newly produced cells accounted for most counts and diversity.

Regarding this clonotype: Its target is not known.

The CDR3 is 15 amino acids. V shed 6 bases, J shed 1 base, and the junction held 4 bases outside the gene matches. CDR1 MNHNS and CDR2 SASEGT come from the germline V gene. Preparation of the TCRbeta library involved a method that used unique molecular identifiers. Each CDR3 protein is one row after TCRdb ran MiXCR on the PCR reads. Altogether a few hundred thousand distinct CDR3 sequences are present, roughly a quarter being singletons, with the ten largest covering under 45%. Sequencing used PBMCs, obtained before TCRalphabeta/CD19-depleted stem cell transplant. This clonotype originated in a boy younger than two with Wiskott-Aldrich syndrome, due to receive a stem cell transplant. This chain joins TRBV6-1 and TRBJ2-2, with TRBD2 identical over 8 bases. CDR3 loop: CASSISGVNTGELFF. The CDR3 DNA is TGTGCCAGCAGCATTAGCGGGGTGAACACCGGGGAGCTGTTTTTT.